These 19 T cell receptor beta chains came from one sample sequenced in a study of blood T cells in healthy people across ages. Using a J-beta primer mix together with a sample-barcoded 5' primer, a second PCR was run for roughly 7 to 11 cycles. TCRdb passed the 5' RACE reads through MiXCR, listing each CDR3 protein once. The sample comprises hundreds of thousands of distinct CDR3 sequences, 20% to 25% of which are singletons, and roughly a tenth rests with the top ten. These data were likewise used in another study, on T cells of mothers and their children.

Sequenced: blood. These receptors all stem from a boy aged 5-17 years in good health.

This clonotype showed up just once. The CDR3 region is CASSKETLTGELFF. As DNA, the CDR3 is TGTGCCAGCAGCAAAGAGACCCTCACCGGGGAGCTGTTTTTT. The V call is TRBV21-1, the J call TRBJ2-2. TRBV21-1 is a pseudogene. The CDR3 covers 14 residues.

The chain links TRBV7-2 to TRBJ2-5; D unclear. The J call may be incorrect, as the DNA end agrees better with TRBJ2-7. The CDR3 totals 12 residues. Germline assignment: CDR1 SGHTA and CDR2 FQGNSA. The CDR3 sequence: CASSYDDYEQYF. The CDR3 DNA sequence: TGTGCCAGCAGCTATGACGACTACGAGCAGTACTTC.

The genes are TRBV7-9 and TRBJ1-2, with D maybe TRBD1 (6 bases). The CDR3 spans 15 residues. The V end lost 6 bases, the J end lost 7 bases, and 21 bases lay between the germline ends. CDR1 and CDR2 from the germline V gene are SEHNR and FQNEAQ (reference sequence). The CDR3 DNA reads as TGTGCCAGCAGTAACAACGGCGGGGGCATTGCTGGCTACACCTTC. Its translation: CASSNNGGGIAGYTF. The complete variable domain, with remaining parts taken from reference TRBV7-9 and TRBJ1-2, reads DTGVSQNPRHKITKRGQNVTFRCDPISEHNRLYWYRQTLGQGPEFLTYFQNEAQLEKSRLLSDRFSAERPKGSFSTLEIQRTEQGDSAMYLCASSNNGGGIAGYTFGSGTRLTVV.

The CDR3 DNA reads as TGTGCCATCGGGTCCGGCGGGAACACTGAAGCTTTCTTT. Its protein is CAIGSGGNTEAFF. The chain combines TRBV10-3 with TRBJ1-1; D ambiguous. V was shortened by 8 bases and J by 1 base, with 11 bases between the two germline ends. The CDR3 totals 13 residues. The germline gives CDR1 ENHRY, CDR2 SYGVKD.

The sample holds a few counts of this clonotype. The chain uses TRBV18 and TRBJ2-1, with 12 bases aligning to TRBD2. Germline V gene sequence: CDR1 KGHSH, CDR2 LQKENI. This CDR3 has 17 residues. V lost 1 base and J lost 7; bases outside the gene matches: 8. This CDR3 reads CASSPLVASGGANEQFF. Here the CDR3 DNA reads TGTGCCAGCTCACCACTTGTGGCTAGCGGGGGGGCGAATGAGCAGTTCTTC.

The V call is TRBV5-1, the J call TRBJ2-1, with 7 bases lining up with TRBD1. The J call may be wrong; the DNA end is better matched by TRBJ2-7. The V gene's germline CDR1 is SGHRS and CDR2 YFSETQ. This CDR3 has 13 residues. CDR3 in amino acids: CASSLRGLDEQYF. The DNA for the CDR3 is TGCGCCAGCAGCTTAAGGGGGCTCGACGAGCAGTACTTC.

J is TRBJ1-4 and V is TRBV6-6; D possibly corresponds to TRBD1 (5 bases). Germline V lookup: CDR1 MNHNY, CDR2 SVGAGI (reference sequence). V shed 4 bases and J shed 5 bases, with 8 bases lying between them. The CDR3 has 13 residues. CDR3 sequence: CASSSWGNEKLFF. CDR3 sequence (DNA): TGTGCCAGCAGTTCCTGGGGGAATGAAAAACTGTTTTTT.

This clonotype was seen only a few times. This chain links TRBV6-6 with TRBJ2-3; 7 bases are a match to TRBD1. The V gene's germline CDR1 is MNHNY and CDR2 SVGAGI (reference sequence). The CDR3 contains 14 residues. V lost 4 bases, J lost 4 bases, and 5 bases stayed unmatched. The CDR3 loop reads CASSLPGQPDTQYF. DNA of the CDR3: TGTGCCAGCAGTTTACCGGGACAGCCAGATACGCAGTATTTT.

V is TRBV6-2 or TRBV6-3 and J is TRBJ2-5, with 10 nucleotides matching TRBD2. The better agreement between TRBJ2-1 and the DNA end casts doubt on the J call. The CDR3 is made up of 16 amino acids. Looked up from germline, CDR1 is MNHEY and CDR2 is SVGEGT. CDR3: CASSYSGTSVDNEQFF. The CDR3 DNA is TGTGCCAGCAGTTACTCCGGGACTAGCGTGGACAATGAGCAGTTCTTC.

This clonotype was observed a few times. V gene TRBV2 combines with J gene TRBJ1-4; the D is unclear. With 6 bases removed from V and 10 bases from J, the gap between germline ends came to 21 bases. The CDR3 is 15 amino acids. Germline lookup yields CDR1 SNHLY and CDR2 FYNNEI. The CDR3: CASSELSKGRVKLFF. The CDR3 region has the DNA TGTGCCAGCAGCGAACTTTCTAAAGGCCGAGTAAAACTGTTTTTT. The whole variable domain, filled in from reference TRBV2 and TRBJ1-4, reads EPEVTQTPSHQVTQMGQEVILRCVPISNHLYFYWYRQILGQKVEFLVSFYNNEISEKSEIFDDQFSVERPDGSNFTLKIRSTKLEDSAMYFCASSELSKGRVKLFFGSGTQLSVL.

The chain combines TRBV4-3 with TRBJ1-1; D perhaps matches TRBD1 (6 bases). The CDR3 contains 16 residues. V was cut by 0 bases and J by 0 bases, with 11 bases left in between. The germline V gene encodes CDR1 LGHNA and CDR2 YSLEER. In DNA, the CDR3 is TGCGCCAGCAGCCAAGATCAGTCAGGGGTGAACACTGAAGCTTTCTTT. This gives the protein CASSQDQSGVNTEAFF.

This clonotype was detected a few times. The J gene is TRBJ2-1, the V gene TRBV7-9, with D maybe TRBD2 (5 bases). CDR1 is SEHNR, CDR2 FQNEAQ, per germline (reference sequence). Between the trimmed V and J ends, which lost 3 bases and 5 bases, there was a span of 8 bases. This CDR3 is built from 13 residues. CDR3: CASSFARDNEQFF. CDR3 DNA: TGTGCCAGCAGCTTTGCGAGGGACAATGAGCAGTTCTTC.

This chain uses TRBV14 with TRBJ2-1; D not certain. Per the germline V gene, CDR1 is SGHDN and CDR2 is FVKESK. The CDR3 has 14 amino acids. The V and J ends lost 1 base and 7 bases respectively, with 11 bases between them. CDR3 sequence reads: CASSQGPGWNEQFF. CDR3 in DNA: TGTGCCAGCAGCCAAGGGCCGGGCTGGAATGAGCAGTTCTTC.

The chain links TRBV6-1 to TRBJ2-1; 13 bases map to TRBD2. The CDR3 loop spans 17 amino acids. The germline V gene encodes CDR1 MNHNS and CDR2 SASEGT. V shed 3 bases and J 8 bases; nucleotides not matched to a gene: 10. CDR3 nucleotide sequence: TGTGCCAGCAGTGACCCGGGACTAGCGGGATCGGGTCATGAGCAGTTCTTC. It is translated as CASSDPGLAGSGHEQFF.

The chain recombines TRBV28 with TRBJ1-6; the D is unclear. The CDR3 loop spans 13 amino acids. The V end lost 2 bases, the J end lost 16 bases, and 15 bases lay between the germline ends. In germline, CDR1 is MDHEN, CDR2 SYDVKM. The CDR3 coding sequence is TGTGCCAGCAGTTTAGTCACTGTACCTATACTCCACTTT. This translates into CASSLVTVPILHF.

This clonotype was counted only a few times. This chain links TRBV5-4 with TRBJ2-1, with 13 bases identical to TRBD2. Germline V lookup: CDR1 SGHNT, CDR2 YYREEE (reference sequence). V was pared by 4 bases and J by 0 bases, with 7 bases of the junction left unmatched. The CDR3 is made up of 18 amino acids. The CDR3 protein is CASSQLAGGRNSYNEQFF. The CDR3 nucleotides read TGTGCCAGCAGCCAACTAGCGGGGGGGCGAAACTCCTACAATGAGCAGTTCTTC.

The genes are TRBV12-5 and TRBJ2-5; TRBD2 matches at 9 bases. Per the germline V gene, CDR1 is LGHNT and CDR2 is FRNRAP. V shed 1 base and J 2 bases; nucleotides not matched to a gene: 8. The CDR3 sequence is 17 residues long. The CDR3: CASGLGIAGVLQETQYF. The CDR3 DNA reads TGTGCTAGTGGTTTGGGAATAGCGGGGGTGCTTCAAGAGACCCAGTACTTC.

The chain has TRBV25-1 and TRBJ2-4, with no clear D. Germline CDR1 and CDR2: MGHDK and SYGVNS. The V gene lost 3 bases and the J gene lost 9 bases, with 6 bases spanning the gap. CDR3 length: 11 amino acids. The DNA of the CDR3 is TGTGCCAGCAGTGATATAGGCATTCAGTACTTC. It codes for CASSDIGIQYF.

The chain links TRBV25-1 to TRBJ2-1; 12 bases are a match to TRBD2. Germline V gene data show CDR1 as MGHDK and CDR2 as SYGVNS. The length of the CDR3 is 13 residues. The V segment lost 10 bases and the J segment 6 bases; nucleotides outside the gene matches: 4. The CDR3 is CATKTSGSNEQFF. The CDR3 nucleotides read TGTGCCACCAAGACTAGCGGGAGCAATGAGCAGTTCTTC.